The clone carrying this TCR beta chain appeared a few times. These data come from a study of blood T cell repertoires in COVID-19. The repertoire was sequenced with immunoSEQ multiplex PCR; TCRdb's copy has only in-frame clones and lacks some. The sample comprises about 140,000 clones, roughly 80% of which are singletons, and 4.5% to 7% rests with the top ten. The CDR3 runs to 15 residues. J was trimmed by 3 bases and V by 1 base; bases with no gene match: 2. In germline, CDR1 is SGHDN, CDR2 FVKESK. The gene calls are TRBV14 and TRBJ2-2, with 7 bases lining up with TRBD1. This sequence originates from a man between 40 and 49 years old with acute COVID-19. Material: PBMCs or T cells enriched from blood (not recorded which). The CDR3 loop is CASSQGQGHTGELFF. The CDR3 region has the DNA TGTGCCAGCAGCCAAGGACAGGGTCACACCGGGGAGCTGTTTTTT.